This T cell receptor (beta chain) derives from a study of identical twins. Each CDR3 protein gets one entry after TCRdb re-called the 5' RACE reads with MiXCR. The sample has roughly 220,000 distinct CDR3 sequences, 5% to 7% seen once. The CDR3 is 13 amino acids. Between the trimmed V and J ends, which lost 3 bases and 6 bases, there was a span of 9 bases. This sample was also put to use in a study of T cells expressing NK-cell markers.

Sequencing was performed on CD8+ T cells sorted from blood. The V call is TRBV12-3 or TRBV12-4, the J call TRBJ2-1; weak D call: TRBD1 (6 bases). The origin of this receptor is a woman in her late teens or twenties in good health. CDR3 sequence reads: CASSFGDINEQFF. The CDR3 coding sequence is TGTGCCAGCAGTTTTGGGGACATCAATGAGCAGTTCTTC.